This T cell receptor (beta chain) was retrieved from a study of blood T cells in healthy people across ages. A sample-barcoded 5' primer and a J-beta primer mix were used in a second PCR of about 7 to 12 cycles. Through a template-switch adaptor with 12 random nucleotides, each cDNA molecule received a tag. TCRdb reprocessed the 5' RACE reads via MiXCR and lists one record per CDR3 protein. The sample shows about 500,000 distinct CDR3 sequences, 20% to 30% of them seen only once. The CDR3 loop spans 13 amino acids. Germline lookup yields CDR1 MDHEN and CDR2 SYDVKM. Remarks on this clonotype: A read error may account for a junction end that differs from germline.

These data were also filed under a second study, of T cells of mothers and their children.

The V and J genes are TRBV28 and TRBJ2-2; D might be TRBD2 (5 bases). The sequence was collected from a boy under 18 in good health. Sample: blood. The CDR3 loop is CASKRANTGELFF. As DNA, the CDR3 is TGTGCAAGCAAGAGGGCGAACACCGGGGAGCTGTTTTTT.